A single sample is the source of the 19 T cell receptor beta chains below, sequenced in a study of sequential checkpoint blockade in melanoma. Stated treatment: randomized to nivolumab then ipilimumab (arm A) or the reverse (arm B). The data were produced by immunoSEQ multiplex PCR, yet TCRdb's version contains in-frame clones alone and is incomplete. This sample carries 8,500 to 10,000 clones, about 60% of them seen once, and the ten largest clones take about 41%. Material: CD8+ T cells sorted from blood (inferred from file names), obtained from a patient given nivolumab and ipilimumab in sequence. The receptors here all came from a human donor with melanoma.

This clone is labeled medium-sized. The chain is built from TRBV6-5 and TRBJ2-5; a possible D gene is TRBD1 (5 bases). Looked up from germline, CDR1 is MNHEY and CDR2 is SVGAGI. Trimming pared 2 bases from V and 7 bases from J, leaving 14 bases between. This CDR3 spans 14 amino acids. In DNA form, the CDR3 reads TGTGCCAGCAGTTACGGGCCTGGACATGCGACCCAGTACTTC. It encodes CASSYGPGHATQYF.

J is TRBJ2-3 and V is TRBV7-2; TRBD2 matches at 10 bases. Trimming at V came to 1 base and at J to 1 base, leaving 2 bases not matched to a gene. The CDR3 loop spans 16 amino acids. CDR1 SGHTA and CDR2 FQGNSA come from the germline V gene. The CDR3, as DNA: TGTGCCAGCAGCTTAGGTCTAGCGGGGGGCACAGATACGCAGTATTTT. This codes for CASSLGLAGGTDTQYF.

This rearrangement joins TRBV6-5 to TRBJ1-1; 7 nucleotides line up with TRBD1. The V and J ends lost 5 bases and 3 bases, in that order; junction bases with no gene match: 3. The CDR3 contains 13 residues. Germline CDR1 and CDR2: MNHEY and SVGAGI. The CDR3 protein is CASSDRVDTEAFF. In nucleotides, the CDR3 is TGTGCCAGCAGTGACAGGGTGGACACTGAAGCTTTCTTT.

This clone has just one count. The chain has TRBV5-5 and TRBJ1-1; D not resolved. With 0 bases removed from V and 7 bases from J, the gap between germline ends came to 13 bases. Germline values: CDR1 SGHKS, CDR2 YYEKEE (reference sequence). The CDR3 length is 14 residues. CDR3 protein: CASSLGGGFDEAFF. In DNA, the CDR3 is TGTGCCAGCAGCTTGGGGGGAGGATTCGATGAAGCTTTCTTT.

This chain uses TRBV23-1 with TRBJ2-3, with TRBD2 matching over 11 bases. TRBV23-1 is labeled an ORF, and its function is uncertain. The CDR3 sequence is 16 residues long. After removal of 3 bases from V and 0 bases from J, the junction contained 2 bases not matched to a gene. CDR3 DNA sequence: TGCGCCAGCAGTCAGGGGACTAGCGGTAGCACAGATACGCAGTATTTT. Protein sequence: CASSQGTSGSTDTQYF.

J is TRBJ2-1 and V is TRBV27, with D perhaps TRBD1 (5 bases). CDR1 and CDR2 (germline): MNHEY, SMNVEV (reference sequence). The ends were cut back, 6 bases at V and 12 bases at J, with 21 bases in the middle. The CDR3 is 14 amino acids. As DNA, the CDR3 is TGTGCCAGCAGCCCCACTCAGAGTATTGGGGCGCAGTTCTTC. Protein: CASSPTQSIGAQFF.

DNA for the CDR3: TGTGCCAGCAGCTTGGAAGGAGGGAACACTGAAGCTTTCTTT. Translated: CASSLEGGNTEAFF. V gene TRBV5-4 combines with J gene TRBJ1-1; D gene uncertain. V was pared by 0 bases and J by 1 base, with 7 bases between. This CDR3 region has 14 residues. CDR1 is SGHNT, CDR2 YYREEE, per germline (reference sequence). The full variable domain, rest sourced from reference TRBV5-4 and TRBJ1-1, is ETGVTQSPTHLIKTRGQQVTLRCSSQSGHNTVSWYQQALGQGPQFIFQYYREEENGRGNFPPRFSGLQFPNYSSELNVNALELDDSALYLCASSLEGGNTEAFFGQGTRLTVV.

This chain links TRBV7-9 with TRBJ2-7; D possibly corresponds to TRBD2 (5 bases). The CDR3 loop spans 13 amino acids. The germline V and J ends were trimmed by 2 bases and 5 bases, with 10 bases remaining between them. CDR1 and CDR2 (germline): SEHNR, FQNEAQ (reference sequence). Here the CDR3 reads CASSLILADEQYF. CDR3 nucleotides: TGTGCCAGCAGCTTAATCCTAGCCGACGAGCAGTACTTC. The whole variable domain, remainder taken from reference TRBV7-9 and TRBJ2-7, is DTGVSQNPRHKITKRGQNVTFRCDPISEHNRLYWYRQTLGQGPEFLTYFQNEAQLEKSRLLSDRFSAERPKGSFSTLEIQRTEQGDSAMYLCASSLILADEQYFGPGTRLTVT.

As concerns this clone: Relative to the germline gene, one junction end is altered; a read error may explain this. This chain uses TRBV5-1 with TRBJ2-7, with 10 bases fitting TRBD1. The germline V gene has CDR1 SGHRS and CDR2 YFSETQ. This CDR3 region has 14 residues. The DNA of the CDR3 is TGCGCCAGCAGGCCGGGGGGACAGGGGAGCGAGTACGACTTC. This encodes CASRPGGQGSEYDF.

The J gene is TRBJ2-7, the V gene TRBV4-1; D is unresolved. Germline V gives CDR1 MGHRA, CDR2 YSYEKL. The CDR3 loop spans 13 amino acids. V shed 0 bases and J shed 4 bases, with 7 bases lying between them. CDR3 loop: CASSQDPRYEQYF. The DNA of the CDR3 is TGCGCCAGCAGCCAAGATCCGAGATACGAGCAGTACTTC.

CDR3 nucleotides: TGTGCCAGCAGCGGGACAGCTTACGAGCAGTACTTC. Protein: CASSGTAYEQYF. This chain connects TRBV5-6 to TRBJ2-7, with 7 bases aligning to TRBD1. The germline V gene has CDR1 SGHDT and CDR2 YYEEEE. The CDR3 covers 12 residues. V shed 4 bases and J 4 bases; nucleotides not matched to a gene: 2.

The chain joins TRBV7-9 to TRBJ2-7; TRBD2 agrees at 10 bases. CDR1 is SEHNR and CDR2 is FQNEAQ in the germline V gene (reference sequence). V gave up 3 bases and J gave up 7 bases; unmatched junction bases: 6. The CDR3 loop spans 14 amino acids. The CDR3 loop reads CASSLSGGASEQYF. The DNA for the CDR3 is TGTGCCAGCAGCTTGAGCGGGGGGGCCTCGGAGCAGTACTTC. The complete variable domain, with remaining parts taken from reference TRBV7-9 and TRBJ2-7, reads DTGVSQNPRHKITKRGQNVTFRCDPISEHNRLYWYRQTLGQGPEFLTYFQNEAQLEKSRLLSDRFSAERPKGSFSTLEIQRTEQGDSAMYLCASSLSGGASEQYFGPGTRLTVT.

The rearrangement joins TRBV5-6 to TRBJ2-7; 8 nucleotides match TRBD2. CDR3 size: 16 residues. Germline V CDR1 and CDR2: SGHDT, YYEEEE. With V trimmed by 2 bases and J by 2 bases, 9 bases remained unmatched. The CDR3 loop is CASSFGSEGLAYEQYF. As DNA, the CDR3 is TGTGCCAGCAGCTTTGGAAGCGAGGGACTAGCCTACGAGCAGTACTTC.

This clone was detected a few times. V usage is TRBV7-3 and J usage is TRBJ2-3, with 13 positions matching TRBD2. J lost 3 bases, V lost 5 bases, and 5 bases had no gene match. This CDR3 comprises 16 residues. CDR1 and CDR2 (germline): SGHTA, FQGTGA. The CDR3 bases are TGTGCCAGCAGCCCAACTAGCGGGGGGGTGACAGATACGCAGTATTTT. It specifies CASSPTSGGVTDTQYF.

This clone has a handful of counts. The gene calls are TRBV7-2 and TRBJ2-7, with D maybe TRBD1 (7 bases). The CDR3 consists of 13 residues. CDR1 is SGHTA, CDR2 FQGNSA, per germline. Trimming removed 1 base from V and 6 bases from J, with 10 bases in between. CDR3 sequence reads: CASSLGQGGEQYF. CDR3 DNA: TGTGCCAGCAGCTTAGGACAGGGAGGCGAGCAGTACTTC.

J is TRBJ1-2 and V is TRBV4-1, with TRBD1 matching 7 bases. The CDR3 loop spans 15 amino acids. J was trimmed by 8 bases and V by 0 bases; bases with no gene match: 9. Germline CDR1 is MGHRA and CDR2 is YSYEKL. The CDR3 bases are TGCGCCAGCAGCCAAGATGGGGACAGTCAAGGGGGCTACACCTTC. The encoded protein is CASSQDGDSQGGYTF.

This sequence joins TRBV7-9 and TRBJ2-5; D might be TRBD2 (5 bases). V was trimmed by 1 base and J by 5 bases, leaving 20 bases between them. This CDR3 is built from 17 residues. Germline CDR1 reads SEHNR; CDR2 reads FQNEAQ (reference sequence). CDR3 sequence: CASSLERRHEGKETQYF. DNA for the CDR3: TGTGCCAGCAGCTTAGAAAGGCGACACGAGGGCAAGGAGACCCAGTACTTC.

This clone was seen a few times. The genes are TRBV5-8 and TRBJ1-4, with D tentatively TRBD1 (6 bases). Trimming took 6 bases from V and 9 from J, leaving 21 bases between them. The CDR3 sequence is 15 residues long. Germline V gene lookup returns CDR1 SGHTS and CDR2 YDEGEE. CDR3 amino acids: CASTSPDSGGKKLFF. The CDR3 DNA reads TGTGCCAGCACCTCCCCGGACAGTGGGGGTAAAAAACTGTTTTTT. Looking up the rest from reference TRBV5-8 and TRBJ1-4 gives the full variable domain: EAGVTQSPTHLIKTRGQQATLRCSPISGHTSVYWYQQALGLGLQFLLWYDEGEERNRGNFPPRFSGRQFPNYSSELNVNALELEDSALYLCASTSPDSGGKKLFFGSGTQLSVL.

CDR3 coding DNA: TGTGCTAGTGGACGGGACAGGAGCTCCTACGAGCAGTACTTC. Amino acid sequence: CASGRDRSSYEQYF. The rearrangement links TRBV12-5 to TRBJ2-7, with 8 bases matching TRBD1. The CDR3 extends over 14 amino acids. J lost 0 bases, V lost 6 bases, and 4 bases had no gene match. Germline loops: CDR1 LGHNT, CDR2 FRNRAP.